Sequencing of this TCR beta chain was carried out in a study of metastatic and nonmetastatic thyroid tumors. There were no patients who had received any treatment before thyroid surgery. Findings and caveats of the study: Malignant thyroid tumors reportedly exceeded benign nodules significantly in TCR beta diversity, with the difference appearing in blood and tumor.

TCRdb reassembled clones from the PCR reads with MiXCR. The profile covers about 14,000 clones, with more than 25% appearing a single time and around 21% taken by the ten largest. Turning to this clone: What it recognizes is unknown.

This CDR3 spans 14 amino acids. The V and J ends lost 3 bases and 6 bases, in that order; junction bases with no gene match: 10. Germline-derived CDR1 and CDR2 are DFQATT and SNEGSKA (reference sequence). The source of this sequence is a female donor with papillary thyroid cancer or a benign thyroid nodule (not recorded which). Some clones in this sample may be carry-over from other donors' samples. The chain combines TRBV20-1 with TRBJ2-7, with 8 bases lining up with TRBD2. Input material: tumor tissue. CDR3 residues: CSASPSGSVSEQYF. The CDR3 nucleotides read TGCAGTGCTAGTCCCAGCGGGAGTGTTAGCGAGCAGTACTTC.